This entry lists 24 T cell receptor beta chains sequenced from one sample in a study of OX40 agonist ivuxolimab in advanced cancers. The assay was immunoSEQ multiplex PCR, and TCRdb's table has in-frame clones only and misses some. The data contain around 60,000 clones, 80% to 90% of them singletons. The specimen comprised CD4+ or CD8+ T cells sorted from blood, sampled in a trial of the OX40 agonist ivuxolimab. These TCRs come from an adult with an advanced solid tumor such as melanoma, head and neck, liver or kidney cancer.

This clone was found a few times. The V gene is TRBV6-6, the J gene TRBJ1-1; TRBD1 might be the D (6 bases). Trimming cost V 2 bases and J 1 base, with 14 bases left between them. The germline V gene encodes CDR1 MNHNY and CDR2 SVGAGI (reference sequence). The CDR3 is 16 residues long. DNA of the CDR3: TGTGCCAGCAGTTACGACGCCGGGACAACGAACACTGAAGCTTTCTTT. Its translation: CASSYDAGTTNTEAFF.

CDR3 sequence (DNA): TGTGCCAGCAGGAGACAGGATCATGGCTACACCTTC. It translates to CASRRQDHGYTF. The chain is built from TRBV6-5 and TRBJ1-2, with D possibly being TRBD1 (6 bases). Germline CDR1 and CDR2: MNHEY and SVGAGI. CDR3 size: 12 residues. Trimming cost V 6 bases and J 6 bases, with 11 bases left between them.

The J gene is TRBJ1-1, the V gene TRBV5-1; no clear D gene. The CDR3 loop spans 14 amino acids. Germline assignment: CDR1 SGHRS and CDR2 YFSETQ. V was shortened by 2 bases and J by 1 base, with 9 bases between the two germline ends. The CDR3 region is CASSLIQRNTEAFF. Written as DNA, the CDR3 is TGCGCCAGCAGCTTAATACAGCGGAACACTGAAGCTTTCTTT. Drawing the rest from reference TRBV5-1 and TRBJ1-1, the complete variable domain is KAGVTQTPRYLIKTRGQQVTLSCSPISGHRSVSWYQQTPGQGLQFLFEYFSETQRNKGNFPGRFSGRQFSNSRSEMNVSTLELGDSALYLCASSLIQRNTEAFFGQGTRLTVV.

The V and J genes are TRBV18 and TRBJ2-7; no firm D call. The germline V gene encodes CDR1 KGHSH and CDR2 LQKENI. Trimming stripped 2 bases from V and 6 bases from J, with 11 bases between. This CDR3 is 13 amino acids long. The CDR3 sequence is CASSPEFGFEQYF. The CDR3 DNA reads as TGTGCCAGCTCACCAGAATTCGGGTTCGAGCAGTACTTC.

CDR3 in amino acids: CASSPQASSYEQYF. CDR3 nucleotides: TGTGCCAGCTCACCACAGGCTAGCTCCTACGAGCAGTACTTC. This sequence joins TRBV18 and TRBJ2-7; D is ambiguous. Trimming took off 1 base at V and 0 bases at J, with 7 bases between the two ends. The CDR3 has 14 residues. The germline CDR1 and CDR2 sequences are KGHSH and LQKENI.

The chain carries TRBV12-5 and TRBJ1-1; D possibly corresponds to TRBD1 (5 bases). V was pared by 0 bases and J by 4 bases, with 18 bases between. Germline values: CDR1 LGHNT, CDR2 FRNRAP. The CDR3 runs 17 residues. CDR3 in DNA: TGTGCTAGTGGTTTGGTACTGGGGGTAGCGTCGGGCACTGAAGCTTTCTTT. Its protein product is CASGLVLGVASGTEAFF. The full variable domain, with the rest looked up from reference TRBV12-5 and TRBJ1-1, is DARVTQTPRHKVTEMGQEVTMRCQPILGHNTVFWYRQTMMQGLELLAYFRNRAPLDDSGMPKDRFSAEMPDATLATLKIQPSEPRDSAVYFCASGLVLGVASGTEAFFGQGTRLTVV.

The chain's CDR3 is CASSPWGGEGEQFF. The CDR3, as DNA: TGTGCCAGCAGCCCCTGGGGCGGGGAAGGTGAGCAGTTCTTC. The chain recombines TRBV7-9 with TRBJ2-1; D is possibly TRBD2 (6 bases). Germline-derived CDR1 and CDR2 are SEHNR and FQNEAQ (reference sequence). This CDR3 spans 14 amino acids. V was cut by 5 bases and J by 9 bases, with 17 bases left in between.

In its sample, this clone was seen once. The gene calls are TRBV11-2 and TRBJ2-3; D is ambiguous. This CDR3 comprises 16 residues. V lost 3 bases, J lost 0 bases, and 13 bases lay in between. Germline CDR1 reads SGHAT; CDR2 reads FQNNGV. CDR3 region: CASSFALVSSTDTQYF. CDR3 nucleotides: TGTGCCAGCAGCTTCGCCCTAGTATCTAGCACAGATACGCAGTATTTT.

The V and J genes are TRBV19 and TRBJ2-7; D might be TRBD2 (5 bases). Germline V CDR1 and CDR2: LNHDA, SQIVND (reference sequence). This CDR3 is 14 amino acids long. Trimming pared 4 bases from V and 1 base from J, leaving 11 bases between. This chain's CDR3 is CASSKVGVSYEQYF. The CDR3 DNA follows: TGTGCCAGTAGTAAGGTGGGAGTGTCCTACGAGCAGTACTTC.

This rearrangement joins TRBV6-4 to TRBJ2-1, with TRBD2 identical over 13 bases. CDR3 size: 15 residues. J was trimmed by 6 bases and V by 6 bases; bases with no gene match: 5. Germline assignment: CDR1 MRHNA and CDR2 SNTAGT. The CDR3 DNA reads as TGTGCCAGCAGGGAACTAGCGGGAGGGAGCAATGAGCAGTTCTTC. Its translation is CASRELAGGSNEQFF.

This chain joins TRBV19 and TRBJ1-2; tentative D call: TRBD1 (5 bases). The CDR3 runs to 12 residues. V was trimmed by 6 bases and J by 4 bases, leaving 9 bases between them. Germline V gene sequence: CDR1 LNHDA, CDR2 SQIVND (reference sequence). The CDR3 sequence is CASSDRGYGYTF. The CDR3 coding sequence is TGTGCCAGTAGCGACAGAGGCTATGGCTACACCTTC.

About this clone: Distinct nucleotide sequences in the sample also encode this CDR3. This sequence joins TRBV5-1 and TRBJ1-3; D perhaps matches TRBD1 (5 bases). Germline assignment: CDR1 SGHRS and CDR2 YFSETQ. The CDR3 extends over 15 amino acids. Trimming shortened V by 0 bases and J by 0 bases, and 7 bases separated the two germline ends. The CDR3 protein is CASSLEGNSGNTIYF. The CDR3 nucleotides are TGCGCCAGCAGCTTGGAGGGGAACTCTGGAAACACCATATATTTT.

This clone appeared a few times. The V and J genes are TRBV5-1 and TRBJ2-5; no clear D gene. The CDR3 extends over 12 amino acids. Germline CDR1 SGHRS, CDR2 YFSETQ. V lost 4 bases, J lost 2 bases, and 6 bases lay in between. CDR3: CASSRLQETQYF. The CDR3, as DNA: TGCGCCAGCAGCCGCTTACAAGAGACCCAGTACTTC.

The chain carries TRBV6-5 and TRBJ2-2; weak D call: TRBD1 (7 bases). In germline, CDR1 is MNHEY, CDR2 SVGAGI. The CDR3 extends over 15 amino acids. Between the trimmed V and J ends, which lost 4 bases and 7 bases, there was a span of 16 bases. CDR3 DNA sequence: TGTGCCAGCAGTTGGACCCAGGGGGGCATCGGGGAGCTGTTTTTT. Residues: CASSWTQGGIGELFF.

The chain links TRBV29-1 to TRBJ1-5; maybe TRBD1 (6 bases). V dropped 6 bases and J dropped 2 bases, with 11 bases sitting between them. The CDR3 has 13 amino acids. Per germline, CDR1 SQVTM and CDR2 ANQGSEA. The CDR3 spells CSVIQGGNQPQHF. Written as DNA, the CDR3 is TGCAGCGTCATACAGGGTGGCAATCAGCCCCAGCATTTT.

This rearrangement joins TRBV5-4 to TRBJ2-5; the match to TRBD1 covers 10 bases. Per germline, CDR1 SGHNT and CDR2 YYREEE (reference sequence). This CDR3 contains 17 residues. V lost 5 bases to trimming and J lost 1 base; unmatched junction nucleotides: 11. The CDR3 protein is CASRSTVRTGGQETQYF. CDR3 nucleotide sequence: TGTGCCAGCAGATCCACGGTTAGGACAGGGGGCCAAGAGACCCAGTACTTC.

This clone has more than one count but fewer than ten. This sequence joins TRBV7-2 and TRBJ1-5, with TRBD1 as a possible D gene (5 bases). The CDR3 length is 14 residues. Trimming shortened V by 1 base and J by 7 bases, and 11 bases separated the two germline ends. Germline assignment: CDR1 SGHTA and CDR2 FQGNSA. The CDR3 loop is CASSLGRVEQPQHF. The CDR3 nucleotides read TGTGCCAGCAGCTTAGGCAGGGTGGAACAGCCCCAGCATTTT.

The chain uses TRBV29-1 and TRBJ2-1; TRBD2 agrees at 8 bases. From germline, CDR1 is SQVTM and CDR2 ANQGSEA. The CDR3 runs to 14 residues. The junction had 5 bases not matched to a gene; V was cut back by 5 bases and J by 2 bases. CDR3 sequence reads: CSVSIAGTYNEQFF. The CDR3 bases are TGCAGCGTTTCTATAGCGGGAACCTACAATGAGCAGTTCTTC.

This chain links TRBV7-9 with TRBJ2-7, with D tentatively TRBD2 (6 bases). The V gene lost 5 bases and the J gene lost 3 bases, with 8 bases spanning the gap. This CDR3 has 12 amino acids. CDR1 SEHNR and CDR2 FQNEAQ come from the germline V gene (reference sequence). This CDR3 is CASSPGLYEQYF. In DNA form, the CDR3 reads TGTGCCAGCAGCCCGGGACTCTACGAGCAGTACTTC.

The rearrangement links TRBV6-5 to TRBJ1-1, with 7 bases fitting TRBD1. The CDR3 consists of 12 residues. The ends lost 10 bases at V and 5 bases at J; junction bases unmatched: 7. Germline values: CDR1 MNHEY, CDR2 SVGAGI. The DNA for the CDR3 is TGTGCCACCACAGGGGTTACGACTGAAGCTTTCTTT. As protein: CATTGVTTEAFF.

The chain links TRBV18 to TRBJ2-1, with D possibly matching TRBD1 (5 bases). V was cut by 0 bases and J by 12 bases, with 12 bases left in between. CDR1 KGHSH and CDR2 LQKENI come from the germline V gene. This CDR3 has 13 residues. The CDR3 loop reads CASSPPSQQVQFF. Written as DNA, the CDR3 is TGTGCCAGCTCACCACCAAGCCAACAGGTGCAGTTCTTC. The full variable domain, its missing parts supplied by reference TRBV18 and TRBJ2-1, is NAGVMQNPRHLVRRRGQEARLRCSPMKGHSHVYWYRQLPEEGLKFMVYLQKENIIDESGMPKERFSAEFPKEGPSILRIQQVVRGDSAAYFCASSPPSQQVQFFGPGTRLTVL.

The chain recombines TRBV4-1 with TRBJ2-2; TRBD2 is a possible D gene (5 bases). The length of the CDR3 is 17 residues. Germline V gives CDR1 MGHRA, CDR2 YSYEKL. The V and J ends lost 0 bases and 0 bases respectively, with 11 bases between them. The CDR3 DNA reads TGCGCCAGCAGCCAAGAAGTTAGGAGGACGAACACCGGGGAGCTGTTTTTT. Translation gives CASSQEVRRTNTGELFF.

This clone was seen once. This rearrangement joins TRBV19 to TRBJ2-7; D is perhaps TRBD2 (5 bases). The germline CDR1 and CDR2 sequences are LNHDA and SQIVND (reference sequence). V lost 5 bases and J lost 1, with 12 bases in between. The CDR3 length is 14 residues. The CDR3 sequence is CASSDEGTSYEQYF. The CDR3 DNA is TGTGCCAGTAGTGATGAGGGCACGTCCTACGAGCAGTACTTC.

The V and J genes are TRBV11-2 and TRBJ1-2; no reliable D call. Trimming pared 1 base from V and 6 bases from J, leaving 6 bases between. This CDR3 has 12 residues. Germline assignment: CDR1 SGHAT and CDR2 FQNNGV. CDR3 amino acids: CASSLATDGYTF. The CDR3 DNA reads TGTGCCAGCAGCTTAGCTACTGATGGCTACACCTTC.